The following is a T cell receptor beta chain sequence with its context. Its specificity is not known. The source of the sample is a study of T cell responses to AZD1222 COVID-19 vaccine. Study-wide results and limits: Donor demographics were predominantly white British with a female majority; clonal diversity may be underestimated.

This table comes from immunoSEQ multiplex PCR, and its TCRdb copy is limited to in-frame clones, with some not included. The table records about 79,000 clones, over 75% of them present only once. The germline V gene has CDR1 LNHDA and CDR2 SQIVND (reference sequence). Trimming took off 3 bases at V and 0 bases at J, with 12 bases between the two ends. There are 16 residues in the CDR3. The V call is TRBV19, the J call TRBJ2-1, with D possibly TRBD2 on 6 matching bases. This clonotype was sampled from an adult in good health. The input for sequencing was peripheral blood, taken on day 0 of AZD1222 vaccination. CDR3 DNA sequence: TGTGCCAGTAGTATGTTTAGCGGTAGCTCCTACAATGAGCAGTTCTTC. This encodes CASSMFSGSSYNEQFF.